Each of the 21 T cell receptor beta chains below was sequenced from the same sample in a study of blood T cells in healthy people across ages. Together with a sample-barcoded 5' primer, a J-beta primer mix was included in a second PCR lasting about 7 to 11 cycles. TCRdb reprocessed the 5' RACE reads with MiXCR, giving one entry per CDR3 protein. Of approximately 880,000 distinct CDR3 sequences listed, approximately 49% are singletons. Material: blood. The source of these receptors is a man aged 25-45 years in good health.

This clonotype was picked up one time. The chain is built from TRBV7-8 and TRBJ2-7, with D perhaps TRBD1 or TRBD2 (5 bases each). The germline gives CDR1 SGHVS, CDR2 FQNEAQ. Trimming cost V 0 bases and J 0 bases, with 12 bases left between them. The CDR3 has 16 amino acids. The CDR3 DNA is TGTGCCAGCAGCTTAGCGGGGGTAGACAGCTCCTACGAGCAGTACTTC. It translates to CASSLAGVDSSYEQYF.

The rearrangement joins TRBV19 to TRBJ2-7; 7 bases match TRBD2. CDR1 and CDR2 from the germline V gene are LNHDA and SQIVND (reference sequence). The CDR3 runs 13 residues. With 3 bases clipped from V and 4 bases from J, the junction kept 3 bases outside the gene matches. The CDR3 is CASSIREGYEQYF. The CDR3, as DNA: TGTGCCAGTAGTATCAGGGAGGGTTACGAGCAGTACTTC.

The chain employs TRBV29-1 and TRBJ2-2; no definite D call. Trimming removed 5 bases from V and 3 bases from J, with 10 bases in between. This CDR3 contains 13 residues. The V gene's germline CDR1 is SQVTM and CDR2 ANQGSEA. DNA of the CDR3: TGCAGCGTTTCGGACGGATACACCGGGGAGCTGTTTTTT. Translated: CSVSDGYTGELFF.

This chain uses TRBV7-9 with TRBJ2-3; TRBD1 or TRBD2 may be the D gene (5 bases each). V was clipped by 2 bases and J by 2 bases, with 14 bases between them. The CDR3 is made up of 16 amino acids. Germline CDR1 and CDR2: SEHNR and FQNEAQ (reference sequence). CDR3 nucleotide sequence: TGTGCCAGCAGCTTATCGAACGGGGCGCACACAGATACGCAGTATTTT. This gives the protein CASSLSNGAHTDTQYF.

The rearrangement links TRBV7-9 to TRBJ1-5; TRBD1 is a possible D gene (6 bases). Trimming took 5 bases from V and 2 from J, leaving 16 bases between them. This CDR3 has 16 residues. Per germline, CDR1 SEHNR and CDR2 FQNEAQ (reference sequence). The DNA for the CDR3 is TGTGCCAGCAGCCGGACAGCGCCGGGGGGCAATCAGCCCCAGCATTTT. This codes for CASSRTAPGGNQPQHF.

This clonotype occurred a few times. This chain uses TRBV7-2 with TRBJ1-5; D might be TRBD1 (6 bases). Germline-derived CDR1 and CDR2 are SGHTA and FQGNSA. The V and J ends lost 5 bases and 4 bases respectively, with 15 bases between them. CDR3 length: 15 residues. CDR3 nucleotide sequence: TGTGCCAGCAGCGCCATGACAGGAGGGAATCAGCCCCAGCATTTT. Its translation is CASSAMTGGNQPQHF.

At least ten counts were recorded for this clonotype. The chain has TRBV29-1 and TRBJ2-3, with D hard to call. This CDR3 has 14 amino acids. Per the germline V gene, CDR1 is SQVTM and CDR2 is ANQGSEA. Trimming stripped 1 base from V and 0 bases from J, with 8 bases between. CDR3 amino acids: CSVEGRLSTDTQYF. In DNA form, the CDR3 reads TGCAGCGTTGAAGGACGCCTTAGCACAGATACGCAGTATTTT.

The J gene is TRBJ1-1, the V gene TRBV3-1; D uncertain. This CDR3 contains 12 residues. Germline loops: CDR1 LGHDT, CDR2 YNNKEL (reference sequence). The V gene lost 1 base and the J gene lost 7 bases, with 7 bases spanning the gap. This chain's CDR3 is CASSQGANEAFF. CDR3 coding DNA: TGTGCCAGCAGCCAAGGGGCTAATGAAGCTTTCTTT.

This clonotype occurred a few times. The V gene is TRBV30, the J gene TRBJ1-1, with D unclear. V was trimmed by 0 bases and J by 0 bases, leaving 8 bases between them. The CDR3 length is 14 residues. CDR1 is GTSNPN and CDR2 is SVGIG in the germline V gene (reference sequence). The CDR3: CAWSVGVLNTEAFF. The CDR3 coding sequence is TGTGCCTGGAGTGTCGGCGTGTTGAACACTGAAGCTTTCTTT.

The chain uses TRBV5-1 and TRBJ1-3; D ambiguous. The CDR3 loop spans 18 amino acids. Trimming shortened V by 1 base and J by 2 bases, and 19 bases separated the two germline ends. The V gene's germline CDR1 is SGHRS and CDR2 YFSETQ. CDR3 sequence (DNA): TGCGCCAGCAGCTTGATAGGAGGCCGTCCCGGGACTGGAAACACCATATATTTT. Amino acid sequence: CASSLIGGRPGTGNTIYF.

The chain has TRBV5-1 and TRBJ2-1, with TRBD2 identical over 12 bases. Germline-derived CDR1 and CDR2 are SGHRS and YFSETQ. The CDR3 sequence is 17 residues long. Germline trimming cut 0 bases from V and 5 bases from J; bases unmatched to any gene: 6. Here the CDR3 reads CASSLGLAGGPDNEQFF. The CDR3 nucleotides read TGCGCCAGCAGCTTGGGTCTAGCGGGGGGGCCAGACAATGAGCAGTTCTTC. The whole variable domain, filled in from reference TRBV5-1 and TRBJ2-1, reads KAGVTQTPRYLIKTRGQQVTLSCSPISGHRSVSWYQQTPGQGLQFLFEYFSETQRNKGNFPGRFSGRQFSNSRSEMNVSTLELGDSALYLCASSLGLAGGPDNEQFFGPGTRLTVL.

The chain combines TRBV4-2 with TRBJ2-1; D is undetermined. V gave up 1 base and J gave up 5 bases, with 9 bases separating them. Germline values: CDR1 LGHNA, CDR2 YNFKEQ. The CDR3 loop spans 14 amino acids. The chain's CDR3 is CASSQGGSHNEQFF. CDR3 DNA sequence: TGTGCCAGCAGCCAAGGAGGCAGCCACAATGAGCAGTTCTTC.

DNA for the CDR3: TGTGCCAGCAACCTGGGACAGCACACTGAAGCTTTCTTT. Translated: CASNLGQHTEAFF. The V gene is TRBV7-8, the J gene TRBJ1-1; 7 bases fit TRBD1. CDR1 and CDR2 from the germline V gene are SGHVS and FQNEAQ. This CDR3 is 13 amino acids long. The V and J ends lost 7 bases and 3 bases, in that order; junction bases with no gene match: 5.

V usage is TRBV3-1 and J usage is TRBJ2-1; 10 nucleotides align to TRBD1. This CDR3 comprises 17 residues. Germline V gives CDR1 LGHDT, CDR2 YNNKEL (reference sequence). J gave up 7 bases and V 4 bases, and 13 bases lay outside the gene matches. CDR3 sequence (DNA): TGTGCCAGCAGCCCCCACCCCGGGACAGGGGATGGGAATGAGCAGTTCTTC. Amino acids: CASSPHPGTGDGNEQFF.

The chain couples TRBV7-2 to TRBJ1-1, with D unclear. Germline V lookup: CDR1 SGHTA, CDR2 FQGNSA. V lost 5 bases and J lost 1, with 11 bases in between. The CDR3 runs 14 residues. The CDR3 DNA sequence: TGTGCCAGCAGCCCCCGGCTGGGGAACACTGAAGCTTTCTTT. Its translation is CASSPRLGNTEAFF.

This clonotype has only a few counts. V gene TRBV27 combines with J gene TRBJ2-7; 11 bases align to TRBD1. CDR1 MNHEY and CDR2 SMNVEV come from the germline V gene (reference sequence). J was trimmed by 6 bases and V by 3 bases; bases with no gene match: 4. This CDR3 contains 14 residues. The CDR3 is CASSFRTGGSEQYF. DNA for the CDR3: TGTGCCAGCAGTTTTCGGACAGGGGGCAGCGAGCAGTACTTC.

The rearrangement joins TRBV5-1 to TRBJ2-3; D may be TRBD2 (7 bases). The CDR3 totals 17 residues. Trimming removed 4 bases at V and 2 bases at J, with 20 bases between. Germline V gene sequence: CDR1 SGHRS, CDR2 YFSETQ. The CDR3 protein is CASSLPQTAGATDTQYF. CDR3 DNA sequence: TGCGCCAGCAGCCTCCCTCAAACGGCGGGGGCCACAGATACGCAGTATTTT.

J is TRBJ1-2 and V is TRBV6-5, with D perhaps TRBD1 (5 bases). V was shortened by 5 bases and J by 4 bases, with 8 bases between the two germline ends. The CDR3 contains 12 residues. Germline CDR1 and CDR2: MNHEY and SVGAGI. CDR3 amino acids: CASSERGYGYTF. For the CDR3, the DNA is TGTGCCAGCAGTGAGAGGGGCTATGGCTACACCTTC.

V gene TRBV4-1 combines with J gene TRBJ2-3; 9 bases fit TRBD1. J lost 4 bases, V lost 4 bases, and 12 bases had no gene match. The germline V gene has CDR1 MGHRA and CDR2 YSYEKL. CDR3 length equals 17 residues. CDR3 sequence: CASSPGGGTGNADTQYF. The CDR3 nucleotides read TGCGCCAGCAGCCCTGGTGGCGGGACAGGGAACGCAGATACGCAGTATTTT.

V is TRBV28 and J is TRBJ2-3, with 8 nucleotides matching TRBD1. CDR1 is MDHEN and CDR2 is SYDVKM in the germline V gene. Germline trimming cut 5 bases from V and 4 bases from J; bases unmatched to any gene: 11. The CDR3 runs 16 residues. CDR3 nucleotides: TGTGCCAGCAGTACCCGACAGGGGACAACCTCAGATACGCAGTATTTT. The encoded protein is CASSTRQGTTSDTQYF.

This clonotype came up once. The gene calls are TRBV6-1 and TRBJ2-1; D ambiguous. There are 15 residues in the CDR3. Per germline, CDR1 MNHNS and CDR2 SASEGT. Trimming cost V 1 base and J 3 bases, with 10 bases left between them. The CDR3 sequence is CASSEGLVLYNEQFF. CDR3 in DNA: TGTGCCAGCAGTGAAGGGCTTGTCCTCTACAATGAGCAGTTCTTC.